The sequence of this T cell receptor beta chain was determined in a study of shared clonotypes between healthy human individuals. Germline loops: CDR1 SGHTA, CDR2 FQGNSA. J lost 8 bases, V lost 5 bases, and 5 bases had no gene match. This CDR3 is built from 14 residues. Libraries were prepared by immunoSEQ multiplex PCR; TCRdb keeps only in-frame clonotypes and omits some of them. Altogether about 1 million clones are present, 75% being singletons, with the ten largest covering roughly 1.5%. This TCR was recovered from a man aged 18 to 30 in good health. The chain recombines TRBV7-2 with TRBJ1-4, with 10 bases that match TRBD1. The sample was memory CD4+ T cells sorted from blood. The subset is: CD45RA-negative fraction. CDR3: CASSTGQGVEKLFF. The CDR3 nucleotides read TGTGCCAGCAGCACCGGACAGGGGGTCGAAAAACTGTTTTTT.